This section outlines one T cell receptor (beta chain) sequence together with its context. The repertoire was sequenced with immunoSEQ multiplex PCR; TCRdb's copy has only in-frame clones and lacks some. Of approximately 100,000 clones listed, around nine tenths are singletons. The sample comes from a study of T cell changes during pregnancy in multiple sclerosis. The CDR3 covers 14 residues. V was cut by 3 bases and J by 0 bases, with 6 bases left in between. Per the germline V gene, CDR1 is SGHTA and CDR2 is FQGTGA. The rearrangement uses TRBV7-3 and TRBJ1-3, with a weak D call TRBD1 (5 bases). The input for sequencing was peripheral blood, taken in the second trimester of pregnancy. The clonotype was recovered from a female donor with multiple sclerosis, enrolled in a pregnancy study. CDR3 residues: CASSLTASGNTIYF. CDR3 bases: TGTGCCAGCAGCTTGACAGCCTCTGGAAACACCATATATTTT.